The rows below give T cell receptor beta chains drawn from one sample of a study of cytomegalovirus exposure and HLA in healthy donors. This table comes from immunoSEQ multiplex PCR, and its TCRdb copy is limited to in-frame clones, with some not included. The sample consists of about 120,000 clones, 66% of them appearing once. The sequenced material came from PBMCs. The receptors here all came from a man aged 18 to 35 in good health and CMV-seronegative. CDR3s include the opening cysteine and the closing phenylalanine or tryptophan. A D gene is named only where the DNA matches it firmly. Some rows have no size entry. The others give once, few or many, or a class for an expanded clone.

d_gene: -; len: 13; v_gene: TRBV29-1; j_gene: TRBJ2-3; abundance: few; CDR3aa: CSGRLDKFDTQYF; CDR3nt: TGCAGCGGAAGATTAGACAAGTTCGATACGCAGTATTTT
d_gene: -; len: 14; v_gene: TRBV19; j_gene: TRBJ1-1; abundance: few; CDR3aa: CASSIDQQNTEAFF; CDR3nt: TGTGCCAGTAGTATAGACCAACAGAACACTGAAGCTTTCTTT
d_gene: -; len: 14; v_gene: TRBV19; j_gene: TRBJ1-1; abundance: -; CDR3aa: CASSSFEGNTEAFF; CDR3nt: TGTGCCAGTAGTAGTTTTGAGGGGAACACTGAAGCTTTCTTT
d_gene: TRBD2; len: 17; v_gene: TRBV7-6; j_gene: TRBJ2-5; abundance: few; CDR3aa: CASSLGRGSGNQETQYF; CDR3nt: TGTGCCAGCAGCTTGGGGCGGGGTAGCGGGAACCAAGAGACCCAGTACTTC
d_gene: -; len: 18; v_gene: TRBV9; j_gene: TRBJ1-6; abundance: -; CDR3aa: CASSVGPTWSGDNSPLHF; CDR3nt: TGTGCCAGCAGCGTAGGTCCAACTTGGAGCGGCGATAATTCACCCCTCCACTTT
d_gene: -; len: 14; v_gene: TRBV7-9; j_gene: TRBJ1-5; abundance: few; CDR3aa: CASSLEGTTQPQHF; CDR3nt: TGTGCCAGCAGCTTAGAAGGGACAACTCAGCCCCAGCATTTT
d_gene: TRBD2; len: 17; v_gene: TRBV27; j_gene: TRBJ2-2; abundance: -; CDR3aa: CASCSFGGALGTGELFF; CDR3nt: TGTGCCAGCTGTAGTTTCGGGGGGGCCCTGGGCACCGGGGAGCTGTTTTTT
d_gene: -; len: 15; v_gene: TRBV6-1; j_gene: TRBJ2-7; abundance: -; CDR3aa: CASSPRGASSYEQYF; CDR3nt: TGTGCCAGCAGCCCCCGGGGGGCTAGCTCCTACGAGCAGTACTTC
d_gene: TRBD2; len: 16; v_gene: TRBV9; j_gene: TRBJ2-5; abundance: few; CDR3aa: CASTRSGLAGEETQYF; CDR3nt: TGTGCCAGCACCCGAAGTGGACTAGCGGGGGAAGAGACCCAGTACTTC
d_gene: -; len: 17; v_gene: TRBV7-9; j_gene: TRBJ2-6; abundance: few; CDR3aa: CASSLSGESSGANVLTF; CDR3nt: TGTGCCAGCAGCTTATCCGGAGAGAGCTCTGGGGCCAACGTCCTGACTTTC
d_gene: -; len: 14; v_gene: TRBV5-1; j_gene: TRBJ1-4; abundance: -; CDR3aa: CASSGEYANEKLFF; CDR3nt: TGCGCCAGCAGTGGGGAGTACGCTAATGAAAAACTGTTTTTT
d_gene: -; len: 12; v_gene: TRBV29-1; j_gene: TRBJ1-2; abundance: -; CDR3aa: CSATFVGGGYTF; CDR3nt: TGCAGCGCCACGTTCGTGGGGGGGGGCTACACCTTC
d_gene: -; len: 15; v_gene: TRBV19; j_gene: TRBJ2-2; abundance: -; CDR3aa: CASTKRGEGTGELFF; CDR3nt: TGTGCCAGTACAAAGAGAGGAGAGGGCACCGGGGAGCTGTTTTTT
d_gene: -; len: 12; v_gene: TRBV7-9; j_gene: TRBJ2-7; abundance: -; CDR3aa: CASSTRAHEQYF; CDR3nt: TGTGCCAGCAGCACCAGGGCCCACGAGCAGTACTTC
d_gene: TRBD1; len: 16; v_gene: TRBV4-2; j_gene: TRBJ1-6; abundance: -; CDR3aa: CASSPEPTGAYSPLHF; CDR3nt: TGTGCCAGCAGCCCGGAACCGACAGGGGCTTATTCACCCCTCCACTTT
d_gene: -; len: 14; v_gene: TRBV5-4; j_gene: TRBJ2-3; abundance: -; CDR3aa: CASSRDSGSNTQYF; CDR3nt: TGTGCCAGCAGCCGCGACAGTGGATCAAATACGCAGTATTTT
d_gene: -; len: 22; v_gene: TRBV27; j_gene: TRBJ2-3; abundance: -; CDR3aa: CASRPPQPSSFRRREYTDTQYF; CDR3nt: TGTGCCAGCAGGCCTCCCCAACCCTCGTCTTTCAGAAGGAGGGAGTACACAGATACGCAGTATTTT
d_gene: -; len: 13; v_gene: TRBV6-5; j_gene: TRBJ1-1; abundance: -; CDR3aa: CASSYGGGTEAFF; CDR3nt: TGTGCCAGCAGTTACGGCGGTGGAACTGAAGCTTTCTTT
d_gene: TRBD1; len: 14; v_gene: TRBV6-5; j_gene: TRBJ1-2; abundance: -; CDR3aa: CASSLGQGSYGYTF; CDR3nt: TGTGCCAGCAGTCTGGGACAGGGGAGCTATGGCTACACCTTC
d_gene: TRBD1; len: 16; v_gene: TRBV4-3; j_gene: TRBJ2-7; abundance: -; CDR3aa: CASSQGRWTGRNEQYF; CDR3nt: TGCGCCAGCAGCCAAGGGAGGTGGACAGGGAGGAACGAGCAGTACTTC
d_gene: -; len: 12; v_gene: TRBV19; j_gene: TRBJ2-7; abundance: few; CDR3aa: CASSPQGNEQYF; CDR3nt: TGTGCCAGTAGTCCCCAGGGAAACGAGCAGTACTTC
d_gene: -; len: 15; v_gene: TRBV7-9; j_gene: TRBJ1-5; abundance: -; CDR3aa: CASSLSGSGNQPQHF; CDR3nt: TGTGCCAGCAGCTTAAGTGGCAGCGGCAATCAGCCCCAGCATTTT
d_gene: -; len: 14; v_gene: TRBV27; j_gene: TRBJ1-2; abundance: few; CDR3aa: CASSLSPLRDSYTF; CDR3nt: TGTGCCAGCAGTTTATCTCCCCTCCGGGATAGCTACACCTTC
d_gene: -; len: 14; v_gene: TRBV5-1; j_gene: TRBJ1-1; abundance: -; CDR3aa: CASSLKQVGTEAFF; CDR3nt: TGCGCCAGCAGCCTTAAACAGGTTGGGACTGAAGCTTTCTTT
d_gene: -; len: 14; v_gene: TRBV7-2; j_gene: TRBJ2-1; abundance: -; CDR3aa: CASSLPSKLNEQFF; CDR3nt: TGTGCCAGCAGCTTACCCTCAAAACTCAATGAGCAGTTCTTC
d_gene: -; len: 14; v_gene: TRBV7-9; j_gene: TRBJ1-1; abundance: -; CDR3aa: CASSLEGLNTEAFF; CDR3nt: TGTGCCAGCAGCTTGGAGGGGCTGAACACTGAAGCTTTCTTT
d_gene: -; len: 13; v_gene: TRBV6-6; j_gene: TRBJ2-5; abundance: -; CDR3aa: CASRDWSQETQYF; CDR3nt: TGTGCCAGCAGGGACTGGAGCCAAGAGACCCAGTACTTC
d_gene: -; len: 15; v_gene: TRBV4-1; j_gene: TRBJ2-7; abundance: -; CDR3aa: CASSQEGYPTYEQYF; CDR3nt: TGCGCCAGCAGCCAAGAGGGCTACCCTACCTACGAGCAGTACTTC
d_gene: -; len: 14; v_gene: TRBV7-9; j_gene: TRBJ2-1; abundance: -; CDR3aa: CASSLAPVYNEQFF; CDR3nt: TGTGCCAGCAGCTTAGCTCCCGTATACAATGAGCAGTTCTTC
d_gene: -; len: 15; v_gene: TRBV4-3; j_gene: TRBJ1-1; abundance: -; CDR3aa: CASSQGAGGLAEAFF; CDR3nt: TGCGCCAGCAGCCAAGGTGCCGGGGGACTAGCTGAAGCTTTCTTT
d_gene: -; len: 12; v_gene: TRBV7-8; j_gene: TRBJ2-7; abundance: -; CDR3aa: CASSVTEYEQYF; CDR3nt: TGTGCCAGCAGCGTGACAGAATACGAGCAGTACTTC
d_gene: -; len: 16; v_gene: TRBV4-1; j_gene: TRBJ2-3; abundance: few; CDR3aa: CASSPQWRGLTDTQYF; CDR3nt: TGCGCCAGCAGCCCCCAGTGGAGGGGGCTCACAGATACGCAGTATTTT
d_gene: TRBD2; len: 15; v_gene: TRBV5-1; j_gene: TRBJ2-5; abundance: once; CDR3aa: CASSSGTSGGETQYF; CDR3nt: TGCGCCAGCAGCTCAGGGACTAGCGGGGGGGAGACCCAGTACTTC
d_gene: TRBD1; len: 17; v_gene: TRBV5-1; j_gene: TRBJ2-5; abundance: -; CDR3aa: CASSSQTGIPRGGTQYF; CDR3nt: TGCGCCAGCAGCTCGCAGACAGGGATACCTCGTGGAGGGACCCAGTACTTC
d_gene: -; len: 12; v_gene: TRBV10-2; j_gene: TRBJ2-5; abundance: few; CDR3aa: CASSPQGETQYF; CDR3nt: TGCGCCAGCAGTCCCCAGGGGGAGACCCAGTACTTC
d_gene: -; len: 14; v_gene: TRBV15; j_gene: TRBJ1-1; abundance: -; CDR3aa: CATSRERQNTEAFF; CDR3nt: TGTGCCACCAGCAGAGAGCGGCAGAACACTGAAGCTTTCTTT
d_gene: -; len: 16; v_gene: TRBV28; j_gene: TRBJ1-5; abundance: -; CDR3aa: CASSPTPDSYYQPQHF; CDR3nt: TGTGCCAGCAGCCCCACGCCGGACAGCTATTATCAGCCCCAGCATTTT
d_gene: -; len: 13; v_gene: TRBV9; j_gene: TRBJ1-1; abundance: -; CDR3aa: CASSVEGGRAAFF; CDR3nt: TGTGCCAGCAGCGTAGAGGGGGGGCGGGCGGCTTTCTTT
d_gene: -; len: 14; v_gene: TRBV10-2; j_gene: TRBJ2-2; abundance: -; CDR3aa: CASNGGLYTGELFF; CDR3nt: TGCGCCAGCAACGGCGGTCTATACACCGGGGAGCTGTTTTTT
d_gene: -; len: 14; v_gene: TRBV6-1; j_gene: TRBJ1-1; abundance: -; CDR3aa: CASSEIIGSTEAFF; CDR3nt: TGTGCCAGCAGTGAAATTATAGGGAGCACTGAAGCTTTCTTT
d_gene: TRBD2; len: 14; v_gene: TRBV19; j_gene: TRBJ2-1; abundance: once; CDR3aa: CASSVKVGGGEQFF; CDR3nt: TGTGCCAGTAGTGTAAAGGTCGGGGGGGGCGAGCAGTTCTTC
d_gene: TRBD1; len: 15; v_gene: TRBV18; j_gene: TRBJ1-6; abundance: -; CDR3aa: CASSLGTALSSPLHF; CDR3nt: TGTGCCAGCTCATTAGGGACAGCTCTTTCTTCACCCCTCCACTTT
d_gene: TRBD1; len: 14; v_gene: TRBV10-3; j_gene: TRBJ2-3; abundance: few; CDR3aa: CAIRQGQGTDTQYF; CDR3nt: TGTGCCATTCGTCAGGGACAGGGCACAGATACGCAGTATTTT
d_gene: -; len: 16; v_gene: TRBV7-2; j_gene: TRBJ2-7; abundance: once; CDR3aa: CASSLVGAVWGYEQYF; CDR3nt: TGTGCCAGCAGCTTAGTAGGGGCGGTATGGGGTTACGAGCAGTACTTC
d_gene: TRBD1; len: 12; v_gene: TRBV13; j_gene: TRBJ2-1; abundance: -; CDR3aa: CASSPTGGEQFF; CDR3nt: TGTGCCAGCAGCCCGACAGGGGGAGAGCAGTTCTTC
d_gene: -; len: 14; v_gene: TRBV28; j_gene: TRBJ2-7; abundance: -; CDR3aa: CASSLDPGSYEQYF; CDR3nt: TGTGCCAGCAGTTTAGACCCGGGTTCCTACGAGCAGTACTTC
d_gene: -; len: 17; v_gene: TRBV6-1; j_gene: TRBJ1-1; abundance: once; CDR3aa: CASSEAQVWGMNTEAFF; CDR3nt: TGTGCCAGCAGTGAAGCGCAAGTTTGGGGCATGAACACTGAAGCTTTCTTT
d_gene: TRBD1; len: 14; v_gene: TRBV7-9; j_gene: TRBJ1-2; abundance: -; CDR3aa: CASSPSGGGGGYTF; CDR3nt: TGTGCCAGCAGCCCATCAGGGGGCGGAGGAGGCTACACCTTC
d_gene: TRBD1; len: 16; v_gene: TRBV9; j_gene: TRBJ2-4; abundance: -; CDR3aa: CASSPPTGKAKNIQYF; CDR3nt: TGTGCCAGCAGCCCACCGACAGGGAAAGCCAAAAACATTCAGTACTTC